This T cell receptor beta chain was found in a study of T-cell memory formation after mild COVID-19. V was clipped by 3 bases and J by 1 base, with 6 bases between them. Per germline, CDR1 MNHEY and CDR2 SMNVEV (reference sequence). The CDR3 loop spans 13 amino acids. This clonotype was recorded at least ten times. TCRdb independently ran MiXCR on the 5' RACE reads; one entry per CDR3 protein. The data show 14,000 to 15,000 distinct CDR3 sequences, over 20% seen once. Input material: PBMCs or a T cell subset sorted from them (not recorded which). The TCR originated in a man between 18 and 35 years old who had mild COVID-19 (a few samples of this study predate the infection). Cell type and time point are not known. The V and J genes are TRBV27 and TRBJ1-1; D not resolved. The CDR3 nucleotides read TGTGCCAGCAGTTTTCCGGGGAACACTGAAGCTTTCTTT. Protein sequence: CASSFPGNTEAFF.